This TCR beta chain was captured in a study of long-term antiretroviral therapy in people with HIV. Study results and limitations: Pre-ART-expanded clones dominated the repertoire at all time points. Absence of data on ART adherence, viral resistance or therapy changes was noted.

Assay version v3.0 of immunoSEQ was used, and it was run at survey level. Method: immunoSEQ multiplex PCR; TCRdb's copy keeps in-frame clones and lacks some. The sample contains 20,000 or so clones, 80% to 90% of which appear only once. Germline lookup yields CDR1 SGDLS and CDR2 YYNGEE. The V gene end was trimmed by 4 bases and the J gene end by 8 bases; junction bases not matched to a gene: 11. The CDR3 totals 16 residues. Details on this clone: The target antigen is unknown.

The TCR sequence derives from a woman aged 45-59 years with HIV. Specimen: unsorted PBMCs, collected 1.9 years after starting antiretroviral therapy. J is TRBJ1-4 and V is TRBV9; 10 bases map to TRBD1. CDR3 nucleotides: TGTGCCAGCAGCCCCAGTGAGGGGACAGGGGTCGAAAAACTGTTTTTT. This translates into CASSPSEGTGVEKLFF.